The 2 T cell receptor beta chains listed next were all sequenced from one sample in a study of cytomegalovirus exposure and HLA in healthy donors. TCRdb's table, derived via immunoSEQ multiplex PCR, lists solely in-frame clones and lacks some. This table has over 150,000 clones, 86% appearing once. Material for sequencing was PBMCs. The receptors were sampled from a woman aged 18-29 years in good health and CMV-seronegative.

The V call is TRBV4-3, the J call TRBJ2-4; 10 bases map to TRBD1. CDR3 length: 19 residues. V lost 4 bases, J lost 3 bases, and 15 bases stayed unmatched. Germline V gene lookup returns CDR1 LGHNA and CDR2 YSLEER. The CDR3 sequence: CASSPFIRQGAYGKNIQYF. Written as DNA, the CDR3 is TGCGCCAGCAGCCCATTTATTCGACAGGGGGCTTATGGCAAAAACATTCAGTACTTC.

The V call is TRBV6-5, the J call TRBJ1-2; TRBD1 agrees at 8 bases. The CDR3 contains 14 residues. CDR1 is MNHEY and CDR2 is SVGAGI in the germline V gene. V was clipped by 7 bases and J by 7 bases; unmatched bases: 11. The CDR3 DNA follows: TGTGCCAGCACCTCGACAGGGGAGTTTGCTGGCTACACCTTC. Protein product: CASTSTGEFAGYTF.